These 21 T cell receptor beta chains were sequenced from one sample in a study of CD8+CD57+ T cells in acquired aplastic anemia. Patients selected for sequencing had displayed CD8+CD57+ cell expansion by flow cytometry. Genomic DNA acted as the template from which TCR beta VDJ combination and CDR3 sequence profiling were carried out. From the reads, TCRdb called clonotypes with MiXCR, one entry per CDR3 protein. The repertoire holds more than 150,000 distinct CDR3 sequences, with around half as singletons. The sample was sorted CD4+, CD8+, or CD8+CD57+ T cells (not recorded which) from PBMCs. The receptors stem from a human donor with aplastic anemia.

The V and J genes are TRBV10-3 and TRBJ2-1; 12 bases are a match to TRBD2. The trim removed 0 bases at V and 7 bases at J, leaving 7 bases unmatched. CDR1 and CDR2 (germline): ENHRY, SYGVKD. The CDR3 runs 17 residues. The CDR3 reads CAISESASGGARNEQFF. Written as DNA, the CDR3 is TGTGCCATCAGTGAGTCGGCTAGCGGGGGGGCACGGAATGAGCAGTTCTTC.

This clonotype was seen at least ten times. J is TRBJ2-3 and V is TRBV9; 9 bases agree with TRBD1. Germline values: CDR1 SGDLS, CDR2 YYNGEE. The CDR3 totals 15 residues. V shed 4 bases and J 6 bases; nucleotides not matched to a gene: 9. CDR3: CASSPRQGVSDTQYF. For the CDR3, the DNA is TGTGCCAGCAGCCCCCGACAGGGGGTATCGGATACGCAGTATTTT.

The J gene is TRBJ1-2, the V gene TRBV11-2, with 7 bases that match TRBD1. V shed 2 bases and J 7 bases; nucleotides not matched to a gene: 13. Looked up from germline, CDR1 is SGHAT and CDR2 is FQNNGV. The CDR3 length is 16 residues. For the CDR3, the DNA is TGTGCCAGCAGCTTAATTCCGGGACAGACCCCCGGTGGCTACACCTTC. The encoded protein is CASSLIPGQTPGGYTF.

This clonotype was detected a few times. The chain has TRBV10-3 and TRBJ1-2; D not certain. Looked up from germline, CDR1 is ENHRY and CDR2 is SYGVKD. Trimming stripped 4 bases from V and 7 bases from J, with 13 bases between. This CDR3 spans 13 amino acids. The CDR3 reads CAISVGPEGGYTF. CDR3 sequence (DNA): TGTGCCATCAGTGTCGGTCCGGAGGGTGGCTACACCTTC.

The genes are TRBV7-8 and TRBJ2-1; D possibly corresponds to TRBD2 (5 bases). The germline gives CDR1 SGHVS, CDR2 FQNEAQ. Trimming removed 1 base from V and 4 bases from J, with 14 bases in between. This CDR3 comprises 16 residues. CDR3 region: CASSLGTPGDYNEQFF. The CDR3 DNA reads TGTGCCAGCAGCTTAGGCACCCCCGGGGATTACAATGAGCAGTTCTTC.

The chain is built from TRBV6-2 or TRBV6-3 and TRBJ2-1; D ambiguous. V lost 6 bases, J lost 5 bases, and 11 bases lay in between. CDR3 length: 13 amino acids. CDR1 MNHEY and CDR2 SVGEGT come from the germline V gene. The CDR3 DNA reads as TGTGCCAGCAGGGACGTCCAACACAATGAGCAGTTCTTC. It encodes CASRDVQHNEQFF.

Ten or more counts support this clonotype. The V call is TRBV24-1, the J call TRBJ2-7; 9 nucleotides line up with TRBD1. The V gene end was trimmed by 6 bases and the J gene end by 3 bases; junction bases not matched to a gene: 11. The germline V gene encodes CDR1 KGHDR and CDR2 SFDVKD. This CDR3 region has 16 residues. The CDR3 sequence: CATSWNRDRDFYEQYV. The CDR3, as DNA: TGTGCCACCAGTTGGAACCGGGACAGGGATTTCTACGAGCAGTACGTC.

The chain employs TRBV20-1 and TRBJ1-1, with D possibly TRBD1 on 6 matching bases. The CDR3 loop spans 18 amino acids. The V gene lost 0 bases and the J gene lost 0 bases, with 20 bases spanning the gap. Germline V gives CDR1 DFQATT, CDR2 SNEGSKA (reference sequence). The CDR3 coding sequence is TGCAGTGCTAGAGATCCCCGGCAGGTCCCAGGGGTGAACACTGAAGCTTTCTTT. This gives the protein CSARDPRQVPGVNTEAFF.

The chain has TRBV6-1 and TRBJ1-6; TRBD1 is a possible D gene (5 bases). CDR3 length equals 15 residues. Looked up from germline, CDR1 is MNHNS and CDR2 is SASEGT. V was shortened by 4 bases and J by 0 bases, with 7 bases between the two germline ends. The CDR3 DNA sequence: TGTGCCAGCAGTGGACAGAGCTCCTATAATTCACCCCTCCACTTT. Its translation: CASSGQSSYNSPLHF.

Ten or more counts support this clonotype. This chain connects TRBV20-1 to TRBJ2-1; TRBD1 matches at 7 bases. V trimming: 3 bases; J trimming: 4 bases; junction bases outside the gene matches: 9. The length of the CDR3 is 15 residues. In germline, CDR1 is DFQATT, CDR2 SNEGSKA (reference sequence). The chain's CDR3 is CSASPDRRSYNEQFF. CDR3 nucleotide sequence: TGCAGTGCTAGCCCGGACAGGCGCTCTTACAATGAGCAGTTCTTC.

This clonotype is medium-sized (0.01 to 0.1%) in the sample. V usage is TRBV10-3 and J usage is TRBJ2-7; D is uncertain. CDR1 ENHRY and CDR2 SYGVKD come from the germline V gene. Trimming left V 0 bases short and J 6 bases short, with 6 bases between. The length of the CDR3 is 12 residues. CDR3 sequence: CAISESRREQYF. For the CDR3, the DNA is TGTGCCATCAGTGAGTCAAGGCGCGAGCAGTACTTC.

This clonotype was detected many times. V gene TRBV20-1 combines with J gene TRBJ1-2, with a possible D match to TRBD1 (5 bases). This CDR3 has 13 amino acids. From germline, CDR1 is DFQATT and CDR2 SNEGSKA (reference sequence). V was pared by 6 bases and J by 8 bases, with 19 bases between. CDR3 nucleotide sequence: TGCAGTGCCCCGGGACCTGGCACGGGAGGCTACACCTTC. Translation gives CSAPGPGTGGYTF.

The CDR3, as DNA: TGCGCCAGCAGCTTGTGGACGAACTATGGCTACACCTTC. It specifies CASSLWTNYGYTF. The rearrangement links TRBV5-1 to TRBJ1-2; no firm D call. The germline gives CDR1 SGHRS, CDR2 YFSETQ. The V end was cut by 1 base, the J end by 2 bases, with 6 bases between. This CDR3 comprises 13 residues.

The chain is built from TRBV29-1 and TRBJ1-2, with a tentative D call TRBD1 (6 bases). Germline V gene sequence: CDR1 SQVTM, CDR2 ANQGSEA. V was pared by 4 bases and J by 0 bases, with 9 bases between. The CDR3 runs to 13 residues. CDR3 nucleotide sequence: TGCAGCGTTGCAGGGGCCGCTAACTATGGCTACACCTTC. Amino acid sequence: CSVAGAANYGYTF.

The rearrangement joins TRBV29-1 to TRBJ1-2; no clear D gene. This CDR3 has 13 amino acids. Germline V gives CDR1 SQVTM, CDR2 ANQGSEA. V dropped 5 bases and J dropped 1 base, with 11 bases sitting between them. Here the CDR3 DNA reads TGCAGCGTTCTGCCGGGAGATAACTATGGCTACACCTTC. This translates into CSVLPGDNYGYTF. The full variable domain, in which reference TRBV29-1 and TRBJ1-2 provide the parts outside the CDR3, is SAVISQKPSRDICQRGTSLTIQCQVDSQVTMMFWYRQQPGQSLTLIATANQGSEATYESGFVIDKFPISRPNLTFSTLTVSNMSPEDSSIYLCSVLPGDNYGYTFGSGTRLTVV.

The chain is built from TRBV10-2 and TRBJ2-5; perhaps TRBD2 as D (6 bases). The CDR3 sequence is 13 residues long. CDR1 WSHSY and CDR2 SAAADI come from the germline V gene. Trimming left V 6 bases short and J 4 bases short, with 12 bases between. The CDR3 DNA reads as TGCGCCAGCAGGGGACTCTTCGGAGAGACCCAGTACTTC. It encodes CASRGLFGETQYF.

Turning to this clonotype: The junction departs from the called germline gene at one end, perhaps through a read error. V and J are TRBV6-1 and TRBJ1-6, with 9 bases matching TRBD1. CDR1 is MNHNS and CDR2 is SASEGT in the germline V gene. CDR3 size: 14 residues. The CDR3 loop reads CASSIGTGNSTLHF. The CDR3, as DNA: TGTGCCAGCAGTATCGGGACAGGGAATTCAACCCTCCACTTT.

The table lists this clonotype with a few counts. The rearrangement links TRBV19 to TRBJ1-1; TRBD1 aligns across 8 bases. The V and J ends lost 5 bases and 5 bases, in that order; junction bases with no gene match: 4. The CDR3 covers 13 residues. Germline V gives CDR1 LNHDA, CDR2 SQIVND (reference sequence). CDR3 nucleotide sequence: TGTGCCAGTAGTGATACAGGGGGAACTGAAGCTTTCTTT. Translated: CASSDTGGTEAFF.

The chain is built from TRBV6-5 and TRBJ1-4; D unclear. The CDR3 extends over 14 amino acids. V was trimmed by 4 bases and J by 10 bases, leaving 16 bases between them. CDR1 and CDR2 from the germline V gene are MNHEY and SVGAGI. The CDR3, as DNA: TGTGCCAGCAGTTCACAGCCCGCGGTGGGAAAACTGTTTTTT. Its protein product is CASSSQPAVGKLFF.

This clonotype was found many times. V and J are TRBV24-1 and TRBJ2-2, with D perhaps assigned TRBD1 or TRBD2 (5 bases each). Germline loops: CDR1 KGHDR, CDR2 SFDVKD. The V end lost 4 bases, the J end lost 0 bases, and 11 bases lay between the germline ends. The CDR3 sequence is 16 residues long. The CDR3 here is CATSDPGTSNTGELFF. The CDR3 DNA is TGTGCCACCAGTGACCCCGGGACCTCGAACACCGGGGAGCTGTTTTTT.

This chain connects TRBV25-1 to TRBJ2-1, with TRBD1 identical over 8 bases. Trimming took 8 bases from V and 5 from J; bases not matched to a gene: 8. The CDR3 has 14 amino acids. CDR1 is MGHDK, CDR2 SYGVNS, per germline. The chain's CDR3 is CASSAGTGDNEQFF. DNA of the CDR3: TGTGCCAGCTCAGCCGGGACAGGAGACAATGAGCAGTTCTTC.